This record covers a single T cell receptor (beta chain). Its antigen is undetermined. It was with 60 Vbeta and 13 Jbeta primers that the PCR ran. The method was immunoSEQ multiplex PCR; TCRdb's version includes in-frame clones alone and lacks a portion of them. The sample holds about 140,000 clones, approximately 80% seen once. The sample is drawn from a study of cytomegalovirus exposure and HLA in healthy donors. Germline V gene sequence: CDR1 SEHNR, CDR2 FQNEAQ (reference sequence). The CDR3 is 16 residues long. V was trimmed by 4 bases and J by 4 bases, leaving 16 bases between them. Study conclusions and caveats: Associated with cytomegalovirus, according to the listing, were 170 or so TCR beta chains.

This receptor was identified in a male donor in good health and CMV-seropositive. Sequenced sample: PBMCs. V is TRBV7-9 and J is TRBJ1-4; TRBD1 is a possible D gene (5 bases). The CDR3 DNA reads as TGTGCCAGCAGCTCCTCACTCAGGGCCAATAATGAAAAACTGTTTTTT. Encoded protein: CASSSSLRANNEKLFF.